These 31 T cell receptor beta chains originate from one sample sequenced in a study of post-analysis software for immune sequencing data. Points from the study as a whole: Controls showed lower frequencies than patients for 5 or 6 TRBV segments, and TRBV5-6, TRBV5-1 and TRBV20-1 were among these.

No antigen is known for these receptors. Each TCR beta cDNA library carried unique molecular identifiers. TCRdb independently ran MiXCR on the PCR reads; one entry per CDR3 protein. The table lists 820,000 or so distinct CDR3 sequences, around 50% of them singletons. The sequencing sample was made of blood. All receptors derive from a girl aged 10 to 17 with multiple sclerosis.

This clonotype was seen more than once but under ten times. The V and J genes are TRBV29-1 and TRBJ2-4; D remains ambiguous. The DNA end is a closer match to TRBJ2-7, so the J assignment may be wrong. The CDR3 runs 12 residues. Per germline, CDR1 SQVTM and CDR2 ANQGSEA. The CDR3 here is CSARTPHYEQYF. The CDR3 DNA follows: TGCAGCGCCCGGACGCCTCACTACGAGCAGTACTTC.

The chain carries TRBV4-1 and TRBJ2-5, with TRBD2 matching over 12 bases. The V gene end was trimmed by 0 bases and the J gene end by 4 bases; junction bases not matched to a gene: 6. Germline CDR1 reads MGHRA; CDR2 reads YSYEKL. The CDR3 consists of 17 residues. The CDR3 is CASSQDARLAGVETQYF. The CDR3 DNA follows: TGCGCCAGCAGCCAAGATGCGAGACTAGCGGGAGTAGAGACCCAGTACTTC.

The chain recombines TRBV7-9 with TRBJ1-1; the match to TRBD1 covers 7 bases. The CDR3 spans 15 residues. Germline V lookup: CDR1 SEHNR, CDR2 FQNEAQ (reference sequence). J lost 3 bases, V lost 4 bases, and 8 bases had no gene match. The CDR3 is CASSSIGGADTEAFF. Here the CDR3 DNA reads TGTGCCAGCAGCTCAATAGGGGGCGCGGACACTGAAGCTTTCTTT.

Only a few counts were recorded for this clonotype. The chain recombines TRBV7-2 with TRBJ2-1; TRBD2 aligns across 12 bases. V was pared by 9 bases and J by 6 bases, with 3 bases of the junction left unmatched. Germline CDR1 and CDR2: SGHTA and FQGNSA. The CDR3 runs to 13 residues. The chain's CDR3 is CASKLAGGNEQFF. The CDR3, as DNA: TGTGCCAGTAAACTAGCGGGGGGCAATGAGCAGTTCTTC.

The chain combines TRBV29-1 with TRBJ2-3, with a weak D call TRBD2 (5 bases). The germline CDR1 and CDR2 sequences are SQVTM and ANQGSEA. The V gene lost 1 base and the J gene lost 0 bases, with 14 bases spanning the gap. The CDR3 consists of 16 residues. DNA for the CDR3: TGCAGCGTTGAAGGCTCCGAGGTAGCGAGCACAGATACGCAGTATTTT. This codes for CSVEGSEVASTDTQYF.

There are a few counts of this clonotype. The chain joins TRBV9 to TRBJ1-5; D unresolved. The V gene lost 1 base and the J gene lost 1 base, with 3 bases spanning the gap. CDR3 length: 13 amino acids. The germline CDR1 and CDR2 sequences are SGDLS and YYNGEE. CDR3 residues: CASSVSSNQPQHF. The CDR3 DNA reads TGTGCCAGCAGCGTAAGCAGCAATCAGCCCCAGCATTTT.

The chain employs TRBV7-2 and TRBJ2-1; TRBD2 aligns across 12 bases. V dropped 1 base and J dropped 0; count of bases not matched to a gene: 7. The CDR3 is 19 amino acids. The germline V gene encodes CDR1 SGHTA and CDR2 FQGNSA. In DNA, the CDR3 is TGTGCCAGCAGCTTAGTCCGGACTAGCGGGGTAAGCTCCTACAATGAGCAGTTCTTC. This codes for CASSLVRTSGVSSYNEQFF.

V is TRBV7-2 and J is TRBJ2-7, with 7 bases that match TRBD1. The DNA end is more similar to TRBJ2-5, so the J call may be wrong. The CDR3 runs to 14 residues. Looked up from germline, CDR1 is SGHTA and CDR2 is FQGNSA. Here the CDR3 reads CASSFWTGQETQYF. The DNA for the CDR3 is TGTGCCAGCAGCTTCTGGACAGGCCAGGAGACCCAGTACTTC.

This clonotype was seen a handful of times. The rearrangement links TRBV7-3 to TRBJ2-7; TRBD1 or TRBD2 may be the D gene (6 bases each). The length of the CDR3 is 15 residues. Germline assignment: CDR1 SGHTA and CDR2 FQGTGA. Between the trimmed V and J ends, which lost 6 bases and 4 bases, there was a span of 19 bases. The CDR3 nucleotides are TGTGCCAGCAGTCCCCGGACCGGGGGCGGGTACGAGCAGTACTTC. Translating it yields CASSPRTGGGYEQYF.

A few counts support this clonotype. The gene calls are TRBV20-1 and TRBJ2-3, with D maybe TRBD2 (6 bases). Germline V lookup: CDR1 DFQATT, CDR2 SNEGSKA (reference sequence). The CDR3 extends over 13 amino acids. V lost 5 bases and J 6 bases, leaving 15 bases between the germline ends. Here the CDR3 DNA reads TGCAGTGCTCTGACTATCCGGGGGGATACGCAGTATTTT. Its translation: CSALTIRGDTQYF.

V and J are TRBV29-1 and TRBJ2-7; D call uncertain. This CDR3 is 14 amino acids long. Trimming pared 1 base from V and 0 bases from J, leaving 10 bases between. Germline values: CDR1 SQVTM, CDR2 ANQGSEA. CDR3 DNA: TGCAGCGTTGAAGTGCCGGAAATCTCCTACGAGCAGTACTTC. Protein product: CSVEVPEISYEQYF.

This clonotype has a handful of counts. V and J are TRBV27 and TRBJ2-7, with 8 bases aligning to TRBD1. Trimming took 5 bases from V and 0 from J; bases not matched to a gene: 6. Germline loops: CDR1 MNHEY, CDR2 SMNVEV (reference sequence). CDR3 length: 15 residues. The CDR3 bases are TGTGCCAGCAGTCCCACAGGGGGAGGCTCCTACGAGCAGTACTTC. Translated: CASSPTGGGSYEQYF.

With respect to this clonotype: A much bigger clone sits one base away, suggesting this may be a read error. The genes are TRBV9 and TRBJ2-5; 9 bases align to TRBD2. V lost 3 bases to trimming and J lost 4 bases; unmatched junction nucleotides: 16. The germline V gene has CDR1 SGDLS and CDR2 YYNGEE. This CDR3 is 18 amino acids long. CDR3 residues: CASSDRALRAGGSETQYF. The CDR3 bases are TGTGCCAGCAGCGATCGGGCGTTACGAGCGGGGGGATCAGAGACCCAGTACTTC.

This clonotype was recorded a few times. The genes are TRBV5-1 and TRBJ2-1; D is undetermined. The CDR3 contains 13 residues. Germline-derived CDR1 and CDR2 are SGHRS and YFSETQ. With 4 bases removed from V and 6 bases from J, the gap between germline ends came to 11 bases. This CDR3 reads CASSLTSSNEQFF. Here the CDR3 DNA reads TGCGCCAGCAGCCTGACATCTTCCAATGAGCAGTTCTTC. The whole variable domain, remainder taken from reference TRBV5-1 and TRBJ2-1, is KAGVTQTPRYLIKTRGQQVTLSCSPISGHRSVSWYQQTPGQGLQFLFEYFSETQRNKGNFPGRFSGRQFSNSRSEMNVSTLELGDSALYLCASSLTSSNEQFFGPGTRLTVL.

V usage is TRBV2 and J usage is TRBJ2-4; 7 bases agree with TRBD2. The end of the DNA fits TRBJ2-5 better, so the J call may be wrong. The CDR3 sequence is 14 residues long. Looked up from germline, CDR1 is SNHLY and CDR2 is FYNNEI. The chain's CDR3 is CASSEYVSGETQYF. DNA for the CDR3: TGTGCCAGCAGTGAATATGTTAGCGGGGAGACCCAGTACTTC.

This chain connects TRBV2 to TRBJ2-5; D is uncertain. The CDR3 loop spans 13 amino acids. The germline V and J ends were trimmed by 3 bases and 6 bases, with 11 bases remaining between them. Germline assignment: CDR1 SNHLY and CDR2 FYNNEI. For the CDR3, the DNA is TGTGCCAGCAGTGATGGTGAGATACAGACCCAGTACTTC. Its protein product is CASSDGEIQTQYF.

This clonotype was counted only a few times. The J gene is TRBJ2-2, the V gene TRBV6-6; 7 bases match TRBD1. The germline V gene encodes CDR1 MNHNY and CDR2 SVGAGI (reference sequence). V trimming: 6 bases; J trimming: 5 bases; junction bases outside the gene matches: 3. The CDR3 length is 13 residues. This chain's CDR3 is CASRLQGTGELFF. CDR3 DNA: TGTGCCAGCAGGTTACAGGGGACCGGGGAGCTGTTTTTT.

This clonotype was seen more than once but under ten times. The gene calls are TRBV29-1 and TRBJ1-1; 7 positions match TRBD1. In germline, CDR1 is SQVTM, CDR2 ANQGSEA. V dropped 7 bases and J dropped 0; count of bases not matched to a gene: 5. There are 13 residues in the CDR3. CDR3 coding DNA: TGCAGCGGCCGCAGGGGGGTGAACACTGAAGCTTTCTTT. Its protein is CSGRRGVNTEAFF.

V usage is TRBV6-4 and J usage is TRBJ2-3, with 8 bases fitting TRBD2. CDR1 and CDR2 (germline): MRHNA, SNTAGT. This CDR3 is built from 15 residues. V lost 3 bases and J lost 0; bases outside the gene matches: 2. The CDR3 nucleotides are TGTGCCAGCAGTGATCCGGGGGGGAGCACAGATACGCAGTATTTT. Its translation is CASSDPGGSTDTQYF.

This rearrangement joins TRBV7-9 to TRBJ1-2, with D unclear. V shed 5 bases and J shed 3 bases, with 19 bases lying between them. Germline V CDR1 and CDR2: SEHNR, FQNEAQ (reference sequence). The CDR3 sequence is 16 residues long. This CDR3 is CASSPSRSVGDYGYTF. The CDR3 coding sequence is TGTGCCAGCAGCCCATCCCGTAGTGTGGGAGACTATGGCTACACCTTC.

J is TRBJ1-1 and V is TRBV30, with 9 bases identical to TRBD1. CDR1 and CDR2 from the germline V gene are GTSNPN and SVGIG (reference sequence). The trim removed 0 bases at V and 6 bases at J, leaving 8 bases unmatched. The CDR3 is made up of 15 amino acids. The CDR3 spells CAWSVAGQGVAEAFF. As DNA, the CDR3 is TGTGCCTGGAGTGTGGCGGGACAGGGTGTCGCTGAAGCTTTCTTT.

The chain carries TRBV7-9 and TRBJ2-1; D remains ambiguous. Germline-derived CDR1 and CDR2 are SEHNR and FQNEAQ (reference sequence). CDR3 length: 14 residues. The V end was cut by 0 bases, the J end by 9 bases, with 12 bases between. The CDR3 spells CASSLALMDGEQFF. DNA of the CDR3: TGTGCCAGCAGCTTAGCGCTAATGGATGGTGAGCAGTTCTTC. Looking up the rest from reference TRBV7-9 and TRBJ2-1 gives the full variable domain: DTGVSQNPRHKITKRGQNVTFRCDPISEHNRLYWYRQTLGQGPEFLTYFQNEAQLEKSRLLSDRFSAERPKGSFSTLEIQRTEQGDSAMYLCASSLALMDGEQFFGPGTRLTVL.

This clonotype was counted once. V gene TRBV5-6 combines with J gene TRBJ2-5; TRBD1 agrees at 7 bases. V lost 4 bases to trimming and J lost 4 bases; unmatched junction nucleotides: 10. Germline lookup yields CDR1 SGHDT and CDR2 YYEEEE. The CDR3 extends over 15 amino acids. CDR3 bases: TGTGCCAGCAGCCACGACGTTACAGGGGTAGAGACCCAGTACTTC. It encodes CASSHDVTGVETQYF. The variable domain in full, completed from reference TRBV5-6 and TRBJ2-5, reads DAGVTQSPTHLIKTRGQQVTLRCSPKSGHDTVSWYQQALGQGPQFIFQYYEEEERQRGNFPDRFSGHQFPNYSSELNVNALLLGDSALYLCASSHDVTGVETQYFGPGTRLLVL.

The CDR3 reads CASSSWTSGRTDTQYF. CDR3 bases: TGTGCCAGCAGTTCTTGGACTAGCGGGAGGACAGATACGCAGTACTTC. The chain has TRBV12-3 or TRBV12-4 and TRBJ2-4; 14 nucleotides align to TRBD2. The V and J ends lost 4 bases and 13 bases, in that order; junction bases with no gene match: 12. CDR3 length equals 16 residues.

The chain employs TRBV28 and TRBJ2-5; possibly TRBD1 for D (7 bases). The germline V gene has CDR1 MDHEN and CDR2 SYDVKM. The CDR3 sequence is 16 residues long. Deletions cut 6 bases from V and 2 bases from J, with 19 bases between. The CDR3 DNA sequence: TGTGCCAGCAGCCTGAGACAGGGAGGAGGGCAAGAGACCCAGTACTTC. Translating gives CASSLRQGGGQETQYF.

The CDR3 loop is CASSFRQGGSTDTQYF. The CDR3 bases are TGTGCCAGCAGCTTTAGACAGGGGGGAAGCACAGATACGCAGTATTTT. The chain has TRBV7-9 and TRBJ2-3, with TRBD1 matching over 9 bases. CDR3 length equals 16 residues. The V and J ends lost 3 bases and 0 bases, in that order; junction bases with no gene match: 4. CDR1 and CDR2 (germline): SEHNR, FQNEAQ (reference sequence).

The chain's CDR3 is CASSLIQGAHQYF. CDR3 nucleotide sequence: TGTGCCAGCAGTTTAATACAGGGGGCGCACCAGTACTTC. The V gene is TRBV12-3 or TRBV12-4, the J gene TRBJ2-7, with 9 bases lining up with TRBD1. The CDR3 runs 13 residues. Trimming at V came to 2 bases and at J to 10 bases, leaving 6 bases not matched to a gene.

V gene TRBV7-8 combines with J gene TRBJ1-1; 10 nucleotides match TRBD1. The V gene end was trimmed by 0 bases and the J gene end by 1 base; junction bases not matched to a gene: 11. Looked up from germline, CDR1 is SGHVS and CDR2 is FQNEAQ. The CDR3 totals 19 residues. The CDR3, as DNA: TGTGCCAGCAGCTTAGCCACTCGACAGGGGGCTCCCCAGAACACTGAAGCTTTCTTT. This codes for CASSLATRQGAPQNTEAFF.

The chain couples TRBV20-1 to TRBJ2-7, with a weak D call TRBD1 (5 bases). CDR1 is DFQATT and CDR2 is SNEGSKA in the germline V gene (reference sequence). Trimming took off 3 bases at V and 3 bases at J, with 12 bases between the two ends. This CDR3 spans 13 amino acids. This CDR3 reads CSARAGRDYEQYF. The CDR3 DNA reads TGCAGTGCTAGGGCCGGCAGGGACTACGAGCAGTACTTC.

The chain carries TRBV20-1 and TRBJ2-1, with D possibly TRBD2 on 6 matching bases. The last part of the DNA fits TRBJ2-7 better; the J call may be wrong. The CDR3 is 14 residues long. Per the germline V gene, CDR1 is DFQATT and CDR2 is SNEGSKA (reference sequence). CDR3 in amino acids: CSATLADSYNEQYF. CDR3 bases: TGCAGTGCTACCTTAGCGGACTCCTACAATGAGCAGTACTTC.

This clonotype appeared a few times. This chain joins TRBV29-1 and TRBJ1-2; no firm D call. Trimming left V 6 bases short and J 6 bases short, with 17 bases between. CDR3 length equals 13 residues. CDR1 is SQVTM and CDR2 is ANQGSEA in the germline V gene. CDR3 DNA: TGCAGCGTGAGACCCCGACTCTTCGATGGCTACACCTTC. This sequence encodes CSVRPRLFDGYTF.